This entry describes one TCR beta chain. The target antigen is unknown. The data stem from a study of T-cell reconstitution after alpha-beta-depleted transplantation in children. Study-level results: Most T-cell counts and diversity one year after the transplant came from T cells that were newly produced.

Preparation of the TCRbeta library involved a method that used unique molecular identifiers. Via MiXCR, TCRdb re-called the PCR reads, giving one row per CDR3 protein. The sample holds a few hundred thousand distinct CDR3 sequences; about a quarter are singletons and the top ten take about 35%. The V gene's germline CDR1 is SGHTA and CDR2 FQGNSA. The V and J ends lost 6 bases and 8 bases respectively, with 20 bases between them. The CDR3 is 15 residues long. The receptor's source is a boy younger than two with Wiskott-Aldrich syndrome, due to receive a stem cell transplant. The chain has TRBV7-2 and TRBJ1-3; weak D call: TRBD1 (5 bases). The source material was PBMCs, sampled before TCRalphabeta/CD19-depleted stem cell transplant. The CDR3 DNA reads as TGTGCCAGCAGAGACCAGGGTGCTTGGGGGGACACCATATATTTT. Protein sequence: CASRDQGAWGDTIYF.